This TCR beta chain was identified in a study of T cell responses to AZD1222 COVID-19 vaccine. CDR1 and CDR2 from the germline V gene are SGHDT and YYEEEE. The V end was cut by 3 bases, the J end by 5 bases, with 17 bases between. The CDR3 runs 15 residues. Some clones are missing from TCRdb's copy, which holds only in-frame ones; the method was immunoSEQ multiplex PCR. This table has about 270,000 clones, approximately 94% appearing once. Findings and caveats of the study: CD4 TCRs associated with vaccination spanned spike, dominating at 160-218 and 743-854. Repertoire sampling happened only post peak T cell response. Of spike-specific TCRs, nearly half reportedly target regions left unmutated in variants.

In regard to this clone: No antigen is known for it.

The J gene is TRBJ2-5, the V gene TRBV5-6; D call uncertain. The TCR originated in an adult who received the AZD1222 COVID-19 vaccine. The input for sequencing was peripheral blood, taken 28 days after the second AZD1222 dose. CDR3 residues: CASSSTWAKEETQYF. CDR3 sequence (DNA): TGTGCCAGCAGCTCAACCTGGGCCAAGGAGGAGACCCAGTACTTC.